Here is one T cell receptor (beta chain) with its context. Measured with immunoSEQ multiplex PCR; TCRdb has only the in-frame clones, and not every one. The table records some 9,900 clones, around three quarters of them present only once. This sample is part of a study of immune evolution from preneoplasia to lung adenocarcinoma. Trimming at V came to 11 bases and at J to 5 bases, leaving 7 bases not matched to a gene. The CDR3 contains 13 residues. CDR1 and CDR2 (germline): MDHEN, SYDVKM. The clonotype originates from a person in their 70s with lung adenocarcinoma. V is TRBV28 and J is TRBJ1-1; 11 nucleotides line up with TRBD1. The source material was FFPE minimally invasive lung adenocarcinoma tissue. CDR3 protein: CAGTGGTGTEAFF. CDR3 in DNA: TGTGCCGGGACAGGGGGAACAGGGACTGAAGCTTTCTTT.